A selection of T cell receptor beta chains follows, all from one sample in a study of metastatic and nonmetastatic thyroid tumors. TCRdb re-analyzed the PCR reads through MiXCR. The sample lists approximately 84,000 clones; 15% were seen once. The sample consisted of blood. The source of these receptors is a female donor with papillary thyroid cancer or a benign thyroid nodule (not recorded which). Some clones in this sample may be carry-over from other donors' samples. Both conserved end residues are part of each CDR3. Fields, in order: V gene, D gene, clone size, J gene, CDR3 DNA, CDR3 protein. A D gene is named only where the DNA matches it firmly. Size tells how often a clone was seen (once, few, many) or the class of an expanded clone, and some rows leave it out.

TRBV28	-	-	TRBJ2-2	TGTGCCAGCAGTTTACGTACAGGGTCCAGCGGGGAGCTGTTTTTT	CASSLRTGSSGELFF
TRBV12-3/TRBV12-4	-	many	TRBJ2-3	TGTGCCAGCAGCTTCCCGGGCCCTAGCACAGATACGCAGTATTTT	CASSFPGPSTDTQYF
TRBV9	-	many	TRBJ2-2	TGTGCCAGCAGCGTAGATACAAGGGGGTGGGGGAACACCGGGGAGCTGTTTTTT	CASSVDTRGWGNTGELFF
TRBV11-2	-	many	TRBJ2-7	TGTGCCAGCAGCTTAGCCCCTCGGGTCGGCGAGCAGTACTTC	CASSLAPRVGEQYF
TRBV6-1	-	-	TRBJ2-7	TGTGCCAGCACTCTAGGACCGATCTGGGGCCCCGAGCAGTACTTC	CASTLGPIWGPEQYF
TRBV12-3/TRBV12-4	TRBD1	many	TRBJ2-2	TGTGCCAGCAGTTCCAGGGGGAAATTTGTCGGGGAGCTGTTTTTT	CASSSRGKFVGELFF
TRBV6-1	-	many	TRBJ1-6	TGTGCCAGCACCTCGACAGTGGAGGACGGACCCCTCCACTTT	CASTSTVEDGPLHF
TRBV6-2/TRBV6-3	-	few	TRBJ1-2	TGTGCCAGCAGTCAAACGGGGGCCTATGGCTACACCTTC	CASSQTGAYGYTF
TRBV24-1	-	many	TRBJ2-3	TGTGCCACCAGTGCCACAATCCCCACAGATACGCAGTATTTT	CATSATIPTDTQYF
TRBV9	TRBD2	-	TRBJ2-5	TGTGCCAGCAGCGTATGGGGGGGTCTAGGGAGCGAGCAGACCCAGTACTTC	CASSVWGGLGSEQTQYF
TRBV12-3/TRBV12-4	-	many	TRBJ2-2	TGTGCCAGCAGTCCTCACCCTGGGGAGCTGTTTTTT	CASSPHPGELFF
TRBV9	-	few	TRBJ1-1	TGTGCCAGCAGCCCTCGGGGGGGGAGGAACACTGAAGCTTTCTTT	CASSPRGGRNTEAFF
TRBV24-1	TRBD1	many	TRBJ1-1	TGTGCCACCGCCGCGACAGGGGGTTTCAAAGCTTTCTTT	CATAATGGFKAFF
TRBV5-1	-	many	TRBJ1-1	TGCGCCAGCAGCGAACAGGGAACTGAAGCTTTCTTT	CASSEQGTEAFF
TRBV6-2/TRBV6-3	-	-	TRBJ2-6	TGTGCCAGCAGTTACCAGAACACGGGTTGGGCCAACGTCCTGACTTTC	CASSYQNTGWANVLTF
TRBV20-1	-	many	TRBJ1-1	TGCAGTGCAGACCTGCCTGAAGCTTTCTTT	CSADLPEAFF
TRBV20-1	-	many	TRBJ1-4	TGCAGTGCTACATACGGAGCAACTAATGAAAAACTGTTTTTT	CSATYGATNEKLFF
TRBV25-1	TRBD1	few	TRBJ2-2	TGTGCCAGCAGTGACCACCGGGACAGGGTATCTACCGGGGAGCTGTTTTTT	CASSDHRDRVSTGELFF
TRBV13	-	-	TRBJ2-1	TGTGCCAGCAGCGTCCGACAGGGAGGGCATGAGCAGTTCTTC	CASSVRQGGHEQFF
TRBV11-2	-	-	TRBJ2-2	TGTGCCAGCAGCCTCATGTCGACAACCACCGGGGAGCTGTTTTTT	CASSLMSTTTGELFF
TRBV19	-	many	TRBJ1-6	TGTGCCAGTAGCCTATATAATTCACCCCTCCACTTT	CASSLYNSPLHF
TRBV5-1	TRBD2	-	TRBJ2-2	TGCGCCAGCAGCGGGACTAGTAGCACCGGGGAGCTGTTTTTT	CASSGTSSTGELFF
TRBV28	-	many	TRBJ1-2	TGTGCCAGCAGTAACCCCCCGGGGGCGGCTGGCTACACCTTC	CASSNPPGAAGYTF
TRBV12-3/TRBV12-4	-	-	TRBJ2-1	TGTGCCAGCAGTGAAACCACCTTGTCCCGGGGAGCAGGGAATGAGCAGTTCTTC	CASSETTLSRGAGNEQFF
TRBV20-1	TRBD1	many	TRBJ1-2	TGCAGTGCTACTTCAGACAGGGAGGTCGGCTACACCTTC	CSATSDREVGYTF
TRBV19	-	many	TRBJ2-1	TGTGCCAGTAGTATTCAGTATGGAGCCGAGCAGTTCTTC	CASSIQYGAEQFF
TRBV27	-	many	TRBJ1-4	TGTGCCAGCAGTTTGATAGGGATGGCTAATGAAAAACTGTTTTTT	CASSLIGMANEKLFF
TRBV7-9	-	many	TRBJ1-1	TGTGCCAGCAGCTTAGATCGCGGGACGGGGACTGAAGCTTTCTTT	CASSLDRGTGTEAFF
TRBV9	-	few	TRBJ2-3	TGTGCCAGCAGCGTAAATAGCAGGTCCACAGATACGCAGTATTTT	CASSVNSRSTDTQYF
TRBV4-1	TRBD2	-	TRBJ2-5	TGCGCCAGTGGGAGCGGGGGGGCGTCTAGGGAGACCCAGTACTTC	CASGSGGASRETQYF
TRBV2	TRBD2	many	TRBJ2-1	TGTGCCAGCCGCGGGGGGAGCTCCTACAATGAGCAGTTCTTC	CASRGGSSYNEQFF
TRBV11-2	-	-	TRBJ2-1	TGTGCCAGCAGCGGACAAATTAAGGGGGCCTACAATGAGCAGTTCTTC	CASSGQIKGAYNEQFF
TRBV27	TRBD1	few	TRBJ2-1	TGTGCCAGCAGTCCGATACCTCCGGACAGGACGGTACACAATGAGCAGTTCTTC	CASSPIPPDRTVHNEQFF
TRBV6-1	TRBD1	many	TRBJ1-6	TGTGCCACCTCCGGACAGGGTGATAATTCACCCCTCCACTTT	CATSGQGDNSPLHF
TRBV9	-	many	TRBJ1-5	TGTGCCAGCAGCGCCATGGGGGACGGCTTCAATCAGCCCCAGCATTTT	CASSAMGDGFNQPQHF
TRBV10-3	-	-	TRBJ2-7	TGTGCCATCAGCGCCGGACAAGAGCAGTACTTC	CAISAGQEQYF
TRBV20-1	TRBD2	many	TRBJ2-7	TGCAGTGCTAGAGGTCCCCGTCTAGCGGGGGGGCAGGGGCAGTACTTC	CSARGPRLAGGQGQYF
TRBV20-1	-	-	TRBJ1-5	TGCAGTGCTAGAGCTGTGCAGCCCCAGCATTTT	CSARAVQPQHF
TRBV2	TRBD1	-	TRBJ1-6	TGTGCCAGCAGTGACTGGACAGGGGGGAATTCACCCCTCCACTTT	CASSDWTGGNSPLHF
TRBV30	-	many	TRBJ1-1	TGTGCCTGGAGTGTACTCACTGAAGCTTTCTTT	CAWSVLTEAFF
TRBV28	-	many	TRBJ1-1	TGTGCCAGCAGTTTTGGGGGGGAACAGTCGGGGGACACTGAAGCTTTCTTT	CASSFGGEQSGDTEAFF
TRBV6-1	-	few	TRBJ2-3	TGTGCCAGCAGGTGGGGGCTTATCACAGATACGCAGTATTTT	CASRWGLITDTQYF
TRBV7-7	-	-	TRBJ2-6	TGTGCTAGCAGCCCCGATGTGCGGGACAACGTCCTGAATTTC	CASSPDVRDNVLNF
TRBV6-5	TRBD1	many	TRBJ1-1	TGTGCCAGCAGTTACTCCCAGGGGGTCATGAACACTGAAGCTTTCTTT	CASSYSQGVMNTEAFF
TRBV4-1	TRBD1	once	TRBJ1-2	TGCGCCAGCAGCCAAGAGCAGGGACAGAACTATGGCTACACCTTT	CASSQEQGQNYGYTF
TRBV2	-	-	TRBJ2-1	TGTGCCAGCAGTGGAGTTTGGGACTCAAAACTTAGCTCCTACGATGAGCAGTTCTTC	CASSGVWDSKLSSYDEQFF
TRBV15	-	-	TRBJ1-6	TGTGCCACCAGCAGACTAGGGTTCTCTACTAATTCAACACTCCACTTT	CATSRLGFSTNSTLHF
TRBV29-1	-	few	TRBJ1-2	TGCAGCGTTACCCCGACAGGCTATGGCTACACCTTC	CSVTPTGYGYTF
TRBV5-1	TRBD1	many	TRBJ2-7	TGCGCCAGCAGCGGACAGGGGAAGGCCTACGAGCAGTACTTC	CASSGQGKAYEQYF
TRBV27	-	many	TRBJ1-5	TGTGCCAGCAGTAGGGGACTCAATCAGCCCCAGCATTTT	CASSRGLNQPQHF
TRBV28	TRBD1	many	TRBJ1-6	TGTGCCAGCAGTTTATCTTCTGGGACAGGGGACGGTTCACCCCTCCACTTT	CASSLSSGTGDGSPLHF
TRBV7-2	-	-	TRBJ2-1	TGTGCCAGCAGCTTGGTGCGGGATGAGCAGTTCTTC	CASSLVRDEQFF
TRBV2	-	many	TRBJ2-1	TGTGCCAGCAGCGAACAGGGCATCAATGAGCAGTTCTTC	CASSEQGINEQFF
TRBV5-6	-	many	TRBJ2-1	TGTGCCAGCAGCCTGGGGTGGGGGAATGAGCAGTTCTTC	CASSLGWGNEQFF